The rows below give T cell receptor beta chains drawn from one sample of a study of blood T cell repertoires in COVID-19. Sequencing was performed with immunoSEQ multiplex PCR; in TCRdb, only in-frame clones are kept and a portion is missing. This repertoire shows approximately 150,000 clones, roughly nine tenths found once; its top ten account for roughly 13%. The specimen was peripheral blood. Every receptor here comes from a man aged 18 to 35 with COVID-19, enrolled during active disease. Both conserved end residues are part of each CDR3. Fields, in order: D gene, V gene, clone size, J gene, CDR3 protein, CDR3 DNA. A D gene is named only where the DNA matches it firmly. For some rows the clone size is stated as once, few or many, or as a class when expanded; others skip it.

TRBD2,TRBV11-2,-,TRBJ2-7,CASSLEASGSYEQYF,TGTGCCAGCAGCTTAGAGGCTAGCGGCTCCTACGAGCAGTACTTC
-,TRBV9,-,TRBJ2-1,CASSAGHSYNEQFF,TGTGCCAGCAGCGCGGGTCACTCCTACAATGAGCAGTTCTTC
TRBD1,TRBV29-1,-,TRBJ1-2,CSVGRTGENYGYTF,TGCAGCGTGGGCCGGACAGGGGAGAACTATGGCTACACCTTC
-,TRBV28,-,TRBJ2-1,CASSPSLIALAANEQFF,TGTGCCAGCAGCCCCTCCCTAATAGCACTAGCAGCCAATGAGCAGTTCTTC
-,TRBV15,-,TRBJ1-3,CATSRERYSGNTIYF,TGTGCCACCAGCAGAGAGCGGTACTCTGGAAACACCATATATTTT
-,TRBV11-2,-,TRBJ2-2,CASSLQLAHTGELFF,TGTGCCAGCAGCTTACAACTAGCCCACACCGGGGAGCTGTTTTTT
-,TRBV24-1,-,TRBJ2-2,CATPWDSSDTGELFF,TGTGCCACCCCATGGGACTCCTCGGACACCGGGGAGCTGTTTTTT
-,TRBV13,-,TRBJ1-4,CASSVRDIPTNEKLFF,TGTGCCAGCAGCGTCCGGGACATCCCAACTAATGAAAAACTGTTTTTT
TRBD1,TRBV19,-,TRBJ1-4,CASSIWTGANEKLFF,TGTGCCAGTAGTATCTGGACAGGGGCTAATGAAAAACTGTTTTTT
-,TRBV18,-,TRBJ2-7,CASSPIGLDEQYF,TGTGCCAGCTCACCAATAGGACTGGACGAGCAGTACTTC
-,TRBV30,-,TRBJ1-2,CAWSAWGGSEGYTF,TGTGCCTGGAGTGCCTGGGGGGGATCGGAGGGCTACACCTTC
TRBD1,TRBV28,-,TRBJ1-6,CGTGDNNSPLHF,TGTGGAACAGGGGATAATAATTCACCCCTCCACTTT
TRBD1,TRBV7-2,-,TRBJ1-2,CASSTGTGVFYGYTF,TGTGCCAGCAGCACCGGGACAGGGGTGTTCTATGGCTACACCTTC
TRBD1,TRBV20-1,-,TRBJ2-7,CSASGQVSYEQYF,TGCAGTGCTAGTGGACAGGTCTCCTACGAGCAGTACTTC
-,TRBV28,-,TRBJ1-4,CASRDENGVEKLLF,TGTGCCAGCAGGGATGAGAACGGAGTTGAAAAACTGCTTTTT
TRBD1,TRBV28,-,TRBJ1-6,CASSLRRRQGRSPLHF,TGTGCCAGCAGTTTAAGAAGGAGACAGGGAAGATCACCCCTCCACTTT
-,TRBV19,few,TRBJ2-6,CASRVSDSGANVLTF,TGTGCCAGTAGGGTTAGCGATTCTGGGGCCAACGTCCTGACTTTC
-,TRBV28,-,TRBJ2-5,CASSLAQTDQETQYF,TGTGCCAGCAGTTTGGCGCAAACAGACCAAGAGACCCAGTACTTC
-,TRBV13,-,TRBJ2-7,CASSLNEENREQYF,TGTGCCAGCAGCTTAAACGAGGAAAACCGCGAGCAGTACTTC
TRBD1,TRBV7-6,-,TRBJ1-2,CASSLGTGPYGYTF,TGTGCCAGCAGCTTAGGGACAGGGCCCTATGGCTACACCTTC
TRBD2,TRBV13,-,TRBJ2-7,CASSVPSGLSPEQYF,TGTGCCAGCAGCGTACCTAGCGGTTTATCCCCCGAGCAGTACTTC
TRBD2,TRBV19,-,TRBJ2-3,CASSYLREGPSTDTQYF,TGTGCCAGTAGTTACCTACGGGAGGGCCCTAGCACAGATACGCAGTATTTT
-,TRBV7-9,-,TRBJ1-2,CASSTPTRGYTF,TGTGCCTCATCGACCCCGACGAGGGGCTACACCTTC
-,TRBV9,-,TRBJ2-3,CASSVTELSTDTQYF,TGTGCCAGCAGCGTAACAGAACTCAGCACAGATACGCAGTATTTT
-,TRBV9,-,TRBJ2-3,CASSVALQETSTDTQYF,TGTGCCAGCAGCGTAGCCCTACAGGAGACTAGCACAGATACGCAGTATTTT
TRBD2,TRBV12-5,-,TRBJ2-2,CASGPTNAPGLAGAERRTGELFF,TGTGCTAGTGGTCCAACTAACGCGCCCGGACTAGCGGGAGCCGAAAGACGCACCGGGGAGCTGTTTTTT
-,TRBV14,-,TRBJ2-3,CASSQRGVSTDTQYF,TGTGCCAGCAGCCAGCGCGGGGTTAGCACAGATACGCAGTATTTT
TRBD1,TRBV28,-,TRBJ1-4,CASSPNRGYNEKLLF,TGTGCCAGCAGTCCCAACAGGGGCTATAATGAAAAACTGCTTTTT
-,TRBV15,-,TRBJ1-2,CATSRDISGYGYTF,TGTGCCACCAGCAGAGATATCTCAGGGTATGGCTACACCTTC
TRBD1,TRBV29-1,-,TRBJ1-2,CSATTGSGYTF,TGCAGCGCGACGACAGGGAGCGGCTACACCTTC
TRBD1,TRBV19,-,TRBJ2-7,CASKPGQTAYEQYF,TGTGCCAGTAAACCGGGACAGACTGCCTACGAGCAGTACTTC
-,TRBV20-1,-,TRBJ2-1,CSARDRERGIF,TGCAGTGCTAGAGACCGCGAACGGGGTATCTTC
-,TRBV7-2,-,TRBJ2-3,CASSLVWSRVLTDTQYF,TGTGCCAGCAGCTTAGTATGGTCCAGGGTGTTGACAGATACGCAGTATTTT
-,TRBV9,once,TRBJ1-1,CASSVGGETEAFF,TGTGCCAGCAGCGTAGGGGGGGAAACTGAAGCTTTCTTT
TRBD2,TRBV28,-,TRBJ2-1,CASSHVPWGASRLAGGRGNEQFF,TGTGCCAGCAGCCACGTCCCGTGGGGAGCCTCGAGACTAGCGGGAGGGCGAGGGAATGAGCAGTTCTTC
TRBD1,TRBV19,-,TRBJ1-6,CASSPSTGRDNSPLHF,TGTGCCAGTAGTCCATCGACAGGGAGAGATAATTCACCCCTCCACTTT
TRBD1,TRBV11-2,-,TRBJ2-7,CASSSLKGQPYEQYF,TGTGCCAGCAGCTCCCTAAAGGGACAGCCCTACGAGCAGTACTTC
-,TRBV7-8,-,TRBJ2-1,CASSPNRFGSYNEQFF,TGTGCCAGCAGCCCGAACAGGTTCGGCTCCTACAATGAGCAGTTCTTC
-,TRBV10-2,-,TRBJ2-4,CATGAPDIQYF,TGCGCCACAGGGGCCCCAGACATTCAGTACTTC
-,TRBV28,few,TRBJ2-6,CASRAPSGANVLTF,TGTGCCAGCAGAGCCCCCTCTGGGGCCAACGTCCTGACTTTC